Below are 13 T cell receptor beta chains sequenced from a single sample in a study of shared clonotypes between healthy human individuals. The assay was immunoSEQ multiplex PCR, and TCRdb's table has in-frame clones only and misses some. The repertoire holds about half a million clones, with about 85% as singletons. Sequenced: PBMCs. The source of these receptors is a middle-aged woman in good health. Some clones in this sample may be carry-over from other donors' samples.

The V call is TRBV30, the J call TRBJ2-7, with 12 positions matching TRBD2. V was clipped by 3 bases and J by 6 bases; unmatched bases: 9. This CDR3 has 15 residues. Germline V gene sequence: CDR1 GTSNPN, CDR2 SVGIG (reference sequence). CDR3 protein: CAWSRRTSGNAEQYF. CDR3 DNA sequence: TGTGCCTGGAGCCGAAGGACTAGCGGGAACGCCGAGCAGTACTTC.

V gene TRBV5-6 combines with J gene TRBJ2-1; D is uncertain. Trimming took off 4 bases at V and 0 bases at J, with 2 bases between the two ends. Germline CDR1 and CDR2: SGHDT and YYEEEE. The CDR3 length is 12 residues. The CDR3 nucleotides are TGTGCCAGCAGCGCCTCCTACAATGAGCAGTTCTTC. Translated, it gives CASSASYNEQFF.

This chain links TRBV10-3 with TRBJ2-1; TRBD1 matches at 8 bases. The junction had 7 bases not matched to a gene; V was cut back by 3 bases and J by 12 bases. Germline CDR1 is ENHRY and CDR2 is SYGVKD. The CDR3 runs to 13 residues. This CDR3 reads CAISEGQGPTQFF. CDR3 nucleotides: TGTGCCATCAGTGAAGGACAGGGCCCCACGCAGTTCTTC.

Here the CDR3 DNA reads TGTGCCAGCAGCTTAGTCCAGCTCTATGGCTACACCTTC. This translates into CASSLVQLYGYTF. The gene calls are TRBV7-2 and TRBJ1-2; D is ambiguous. V lost 1 base and J lost 4, with 7 bases in between. The CDR3 sequence is 13 residues long. Germline CDR1 is SGHTA and CDR2 is FQGNSA.

Concerning this clone: A read error is likely here: a far larger clone is one base away. V and J are TRBV7-2 and TRBJ2-2; D unclear. This CDR3 has 14 residues. With 1 base removed from V and 1 base from J, the gap between germline ends came to 4 bases. CDR1 and CDR2 from the germline V gene are SGHTA and FQGNSA. CDR3 DNA: TGTGCCAGCAGCTTAGTTCAGAACACCGGGGAGCTGTTTTTT. It codes for CASSLVQNTGELFF.

V gene TRBV20-1 combines with J gene TRBJ1-1; the D is unclear. The germline V gene encodes CDR1 DFQATT and CDR2 SNEGSKA (reference sequence). V was clipped by 1 base and J by 6 bases, with 6 bases between them. The CDR3 spans 11 residues. This chain's CDR3 is CSARGVAEAFF. The CDR3 DNA reads as TGCAGTGCTAGAGGGGTGGCTGAAGCTTTCTTT.

The genes are TRBV12-1 and TRBJ2-5; the DNA was not compared with TRBD2, the D call given in the table. TRBV12-1 is a pseudogene locus. This CDR3 region has 14 residues. The CDR3 nucleotides are TGTGCCAGCAGCCCGATGGGGACTAGTCTTGGCGGGTACTTC. It is translated as CASSPMGTSLGGYF.

This clone has a single count. The J gene is TRBJ2-3, the V gene TRBV6-1, with no clear D. The CDR3 has 15 amino acids. With 4 bases removed from V and 1 base from J, the gap between germline ends came to 12 bases. The germline V gene encodes CDR1 MNHNS and CDR2 SASEGT. This chain's CDR3 is CASSGRRTGTDTQYF. The CDR3, as DNA: TGTGCCAGCAGTGGTCGGCGAACTGGCACAGATACGCAGTATTTT.

On this clone itself: A far bigger clonotype differs at one base, so this is likely a read error. The V call is TRBV29-1, the J call TRBJ1-1; perhaps TRBD1 as D (5 bases). Germline values: CDR1 SQVTM, CDR2 ANQGSEA. CDR3 size: 14 residues. In nucleotides, the CDR3 is TGCATCGTAGCACTCGGGACGGCGGGTACTGAAGCTTTCTTT. Translating gives CIVALGTAGTEAFF.

V and J are TRBV19 and TRBJ1-4; D remains unclear. Trimming shortened V by 7 bases and J by 9 bases, and 0 bases separated the two germline ends. CDR3 length: 8 amino acids. In germline, CDR1 is LNHDA, CDR2 SQIVND (reference sequence). The DNA of the CDR3 is TGTGCCAGTAAAAAACTGTTTTTT. It is translated as CASKKLFF.

The V gene is TRBV6-4, the J gene TRBJ2-6; D remains ambiguous. Germline CDR1 MRHNA, CDR2 SNTAGT. Trimming left V 4 bases short and J 4 bases short, with 17 bases between. CDR3 length equals 17 residues. CDR3 sequence reads: CASSGPTKLGGANVLTF. The CDR3 bases are TGTGCCAGCAGTGGGCCAACGAAACTGGGCGGGGCCAACGTCCTGACTTTC.

The CDR3 region has the DNA TGTGCCAGCGGGAGTCTCTACGAGCAGTACTTC. It encodes CASGSLYEQYF. The V call is TRBV28, the J call TRBJ2-7; D might be TRBD2 (5 bases). Trimming shortened V by 8 bases and J by 3 bases, and 8 bases separated the two germline ends. Germline V gene data show CDR1 as MDHEN and CDR2 as SYDVKM. The CDR3 is made up of 11 amino acids.

The genes are TRBV7-2 and TRBJ2-1, with TRBD2 matching 7 bases. The CDR3 runs 15 residues. In germline, CDR1 is SGHTA, CDR2 FQGNSA. V lost 1 base, J lost 3 bases, and 3 bases stayed unmatched. CDR3 sequence reads: CASSLVGLDYNEQFF. The DNA for the CDR3 is TGTGCCAGCAGCTTAGTTGGACTAGACTACAATGAGCAGTTCTTC.